This TCR beta chain came from a study of blood T cell repertoires in COVID-19. Looking at the study overall: Whether acute or convalescent, the COVID-19 samples came from the United States, Italy and Spain. Sample material is recorded as cDNA or gDNA derived from T cells, B-cell-depleted T cells, or PBMCs.

Authors' analysis steps: Reference gene primer amplification gave estimated nucleated cell counts. Clones were sequenced by immunoSEQ multiplex PCR, and TCRdb holds only the in-frame ones, with some missing. V, J and clone size are those of that table, while D and trimming were read from the DNA. The data show about 140,000 clones, around 90% seen once. CDR1 and CDR2 from the germline V gene are WSHSY and SAAADI. The ends were cut back, 3 bases at V and 8 bases at J, with 13 bases in the middle. The CDR3 spans 13 residues. The chain carries TRBV10-2 and TRBJ1-2; possible D gene TRBD1, 5 bases. The TCR originated in a human donor in a cohort sampled during active COVID-19. Sequencing was performed on peripheral blood. CDR3 residues: CASSDQGPAGYTF. DNA for the CDR3: TGCGCCAGCAGTGATCAGGGCCCGGCGGGCTACACCTTC.